This T cell receptor (beta chain) came from a study of blood T cell repertoires in COVID-19. Study-level information: Researchers got acute and convalescent COVID-19 samples from the United States, Italy and Spain. PBMCs, B-cell-depleted T cells, or T cells provided the cDNA or gDNA that made up the material.

About this clone itself: Mismatch with germline at one junction end may stem from a read error.

Study processing details: Researchers report that nucleated cell counts were estimated from reference gene primer amplification. Profiled with immunoSEQ multiplex PCR; TCRdb holds only in-frame clones, not every one. The V and J calls and clone size are taken from that table; D and trimming were inferred from the DNA. The sample contains about 77,000 clones, 75% to 85% of which appear only once. The germline V gene encodes CDR1 SGDLS and CDR2 YYNGEE. The CDR3 sequence is 15 residues long. The J gene is TRBJ2-3, the V gene TRBV9; D call uncertain. This TCR was sampled from a woman between 65 and 79 years old with acute or convalescent COVID-19. Material for sequencing was peripheral blood. CDR3 amino acids: CASSGRPVGTDTQYF. Here the CDR3 DNA reads TGTGCCAGCAGCGGGCGACCCGTGGGCACGGATACGCAGTATTTT.